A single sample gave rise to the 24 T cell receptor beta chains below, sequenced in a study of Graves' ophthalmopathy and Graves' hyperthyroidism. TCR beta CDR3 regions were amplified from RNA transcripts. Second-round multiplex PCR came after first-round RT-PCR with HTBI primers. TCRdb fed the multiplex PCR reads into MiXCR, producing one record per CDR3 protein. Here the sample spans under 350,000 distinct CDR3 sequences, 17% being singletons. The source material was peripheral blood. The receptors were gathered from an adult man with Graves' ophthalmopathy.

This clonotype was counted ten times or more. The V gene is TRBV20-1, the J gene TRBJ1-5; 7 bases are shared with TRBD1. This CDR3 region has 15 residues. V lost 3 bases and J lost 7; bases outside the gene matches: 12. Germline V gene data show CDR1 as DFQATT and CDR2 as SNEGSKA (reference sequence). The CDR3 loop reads CSASVQGKVEQPQHF. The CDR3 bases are TGCAGTGCTAGTGTACAGGGGAAGGTTGAACAGCCCCAGCATTTT.

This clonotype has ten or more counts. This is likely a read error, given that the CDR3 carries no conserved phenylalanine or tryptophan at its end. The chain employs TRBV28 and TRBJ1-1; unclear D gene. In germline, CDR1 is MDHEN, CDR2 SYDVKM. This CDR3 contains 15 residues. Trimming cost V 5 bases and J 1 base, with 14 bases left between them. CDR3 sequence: CASSQPGGKNTEAFL. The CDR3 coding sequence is TGTGCCAGCAGTCAACCCGGAGGAAAGAACACTGAAGCTTTCCTT.

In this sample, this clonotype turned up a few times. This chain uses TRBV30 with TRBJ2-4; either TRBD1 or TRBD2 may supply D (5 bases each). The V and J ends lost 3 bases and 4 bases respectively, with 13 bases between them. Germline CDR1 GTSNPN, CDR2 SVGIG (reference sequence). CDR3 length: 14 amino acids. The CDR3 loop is CAWRASGRKNIQYF. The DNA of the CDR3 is TGTGCCTGGAGGGCCTCGGGACGGAAAAACATTCAGTACTTC.

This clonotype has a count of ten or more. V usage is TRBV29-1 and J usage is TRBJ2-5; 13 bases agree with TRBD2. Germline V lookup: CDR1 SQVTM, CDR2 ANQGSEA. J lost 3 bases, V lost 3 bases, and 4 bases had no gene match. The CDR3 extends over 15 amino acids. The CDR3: CSVDGTSGEEETQYF. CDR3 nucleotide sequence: TGCAGCGTTGATGGGACTAGCGGGGAGGAAGAGACCCAGTACTTC.

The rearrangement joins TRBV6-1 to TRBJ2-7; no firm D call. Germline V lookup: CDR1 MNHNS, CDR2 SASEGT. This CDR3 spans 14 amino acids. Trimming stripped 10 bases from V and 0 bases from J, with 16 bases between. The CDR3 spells CATQLDQSSYEQYF. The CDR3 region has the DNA TGTGCCACCCAGCTAGACCAGAGCTCCTACGAGCAGTACTTC.

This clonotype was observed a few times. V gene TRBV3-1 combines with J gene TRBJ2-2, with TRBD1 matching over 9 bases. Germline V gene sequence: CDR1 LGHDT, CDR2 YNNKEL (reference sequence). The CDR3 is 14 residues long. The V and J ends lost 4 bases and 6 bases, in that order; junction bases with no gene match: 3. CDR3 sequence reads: CASSPRTGAGELFF. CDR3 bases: TGTGCCAGCAGCCCCCGGACAGGGGCCGGGGAGCTGTTTTTT.

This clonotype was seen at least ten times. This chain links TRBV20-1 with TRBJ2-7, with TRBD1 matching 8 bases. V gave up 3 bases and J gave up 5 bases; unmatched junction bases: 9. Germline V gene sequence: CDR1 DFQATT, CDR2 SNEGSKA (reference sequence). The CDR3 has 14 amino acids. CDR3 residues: CSARPQDRVHEQYF. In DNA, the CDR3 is TGCAGTGCTAGGCCACAGGACAGGGTCCACGAGCAGTACTTC.

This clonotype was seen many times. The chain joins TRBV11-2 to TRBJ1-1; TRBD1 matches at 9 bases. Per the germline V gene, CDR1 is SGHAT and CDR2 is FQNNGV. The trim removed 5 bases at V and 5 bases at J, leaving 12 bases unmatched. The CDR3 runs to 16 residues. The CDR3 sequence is CASSGGQGILETEAFF. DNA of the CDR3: TGTGCCAGCAGCGGGGGACAGGGTATCTTGGAGACTGAAGCTTTCTTT.

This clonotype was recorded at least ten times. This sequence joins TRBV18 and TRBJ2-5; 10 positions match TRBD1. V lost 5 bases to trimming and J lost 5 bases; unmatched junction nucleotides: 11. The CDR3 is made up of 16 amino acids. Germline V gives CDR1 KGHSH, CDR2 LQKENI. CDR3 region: CASSALTGGAWETQYF. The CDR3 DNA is TGTGCCAGCTCAGCCCTGACAGGGGGCGCATGGGAGACCCAGTACTTC. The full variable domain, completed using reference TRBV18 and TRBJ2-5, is NAGVMQNPRHLVRRRGQEARLRCSPMKGHSHVYWYRQLPEEGLKFMVYLQKENIIDESGMPKERFSAEFPKEGPSILRIQQVVRGDSAAYFCASSALTGGAWETQYFGPGTRLLVL.

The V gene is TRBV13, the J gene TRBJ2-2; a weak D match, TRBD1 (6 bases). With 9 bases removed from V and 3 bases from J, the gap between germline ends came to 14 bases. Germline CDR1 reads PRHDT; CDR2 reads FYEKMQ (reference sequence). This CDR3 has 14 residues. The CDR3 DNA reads TGTGCCAGTCAGGGGTCCTCATACACCGGGGAGCTGTTTTTT. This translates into CASQGSSYTGELFF.

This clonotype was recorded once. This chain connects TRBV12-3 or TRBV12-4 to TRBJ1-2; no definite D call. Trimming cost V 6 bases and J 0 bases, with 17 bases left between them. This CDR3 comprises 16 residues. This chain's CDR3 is CASSLLGGAANYGYTF. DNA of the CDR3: TGTGCCAGCAGCTTATTGGGCGGAGCAGCTAACTATGGCTACACCTTC.

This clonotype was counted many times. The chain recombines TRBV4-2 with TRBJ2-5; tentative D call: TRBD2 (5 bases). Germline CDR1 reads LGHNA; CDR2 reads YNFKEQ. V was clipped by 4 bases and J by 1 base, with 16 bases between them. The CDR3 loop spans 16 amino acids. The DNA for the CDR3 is TGTGCCAGCAGCCTCAACGGACCGGGAACCCAAGAGACCCAGTACTTC. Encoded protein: CASSLNGPGTQETQYF.

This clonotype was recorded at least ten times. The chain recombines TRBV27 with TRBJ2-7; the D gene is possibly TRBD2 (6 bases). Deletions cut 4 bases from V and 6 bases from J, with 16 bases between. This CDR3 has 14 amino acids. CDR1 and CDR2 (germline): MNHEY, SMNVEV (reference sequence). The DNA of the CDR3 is TGTGCCAGCAGTTGGACGGGGAGGCGTGGCGAGCAGTACTTC. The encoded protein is CASSWTGRRGEQYF.

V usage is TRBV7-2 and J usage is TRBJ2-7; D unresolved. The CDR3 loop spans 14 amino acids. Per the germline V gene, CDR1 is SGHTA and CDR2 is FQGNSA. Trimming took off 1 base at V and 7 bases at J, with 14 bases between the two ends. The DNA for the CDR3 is TGTGCCAGCAGCTTAGTGGTCTCCCAACGGGAGCAGTACTTC. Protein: CASSLVVSQREQYF.

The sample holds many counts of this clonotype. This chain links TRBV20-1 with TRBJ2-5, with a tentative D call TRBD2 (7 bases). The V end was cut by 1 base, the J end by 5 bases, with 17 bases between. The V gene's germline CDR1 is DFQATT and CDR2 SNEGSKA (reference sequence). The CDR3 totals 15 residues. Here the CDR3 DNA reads TGCAGTGCTAGAGCCCTCCGGGGGGCCGGGGAGACCCAGTACTTC. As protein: CSARALRGAGETQYF.

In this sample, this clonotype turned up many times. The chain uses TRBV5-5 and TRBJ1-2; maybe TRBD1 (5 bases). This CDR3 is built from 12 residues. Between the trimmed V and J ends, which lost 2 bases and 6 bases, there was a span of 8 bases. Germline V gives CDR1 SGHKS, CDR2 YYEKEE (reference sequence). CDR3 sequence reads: CASSFQTDGYTF. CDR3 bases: TGTGCCAGCAGCTTTCAGACAGATGGCTACACCTTC.

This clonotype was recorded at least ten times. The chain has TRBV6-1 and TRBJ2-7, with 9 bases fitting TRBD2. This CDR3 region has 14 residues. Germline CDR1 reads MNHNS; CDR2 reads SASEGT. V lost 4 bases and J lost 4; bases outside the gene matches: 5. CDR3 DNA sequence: TGTGCCAGCAGTGGAGGCCTAGCGGGATACGAGCAGTACTTC. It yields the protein CASSGGLAGYEQYF.

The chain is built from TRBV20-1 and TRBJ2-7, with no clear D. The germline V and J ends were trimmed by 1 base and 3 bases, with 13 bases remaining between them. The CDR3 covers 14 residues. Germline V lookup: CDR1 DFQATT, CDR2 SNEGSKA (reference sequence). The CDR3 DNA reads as TGCAGTGCTAGAGGGGTATCGGACCACTACGAGCAGTACTTC. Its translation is CSARGVSDHYEQYF.

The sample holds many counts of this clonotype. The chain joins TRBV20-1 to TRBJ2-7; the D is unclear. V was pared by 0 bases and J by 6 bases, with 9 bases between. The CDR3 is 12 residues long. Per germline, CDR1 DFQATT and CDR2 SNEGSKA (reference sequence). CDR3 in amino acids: CSARDLFVEQYF. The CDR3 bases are TGCAGTGCTAGAGATTTATTCGTCGAGCAGTACTTC.

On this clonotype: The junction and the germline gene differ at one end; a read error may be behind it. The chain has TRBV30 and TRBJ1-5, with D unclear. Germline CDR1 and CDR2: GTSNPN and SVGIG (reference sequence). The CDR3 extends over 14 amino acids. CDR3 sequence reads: CAWSVPIENQPQPF. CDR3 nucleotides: TGTGCCTGGAGTGTACCGATAGAGAATCAGCCCCAGCCTTTT.

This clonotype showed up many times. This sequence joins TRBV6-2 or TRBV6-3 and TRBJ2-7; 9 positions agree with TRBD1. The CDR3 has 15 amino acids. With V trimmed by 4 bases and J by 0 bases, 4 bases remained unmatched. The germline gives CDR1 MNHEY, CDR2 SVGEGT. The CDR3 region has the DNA TGTGCCAGCAGTTTACAGGGGGCCAGCTCCTACGAGCAGTACTTC. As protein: CASSLQGASSYEQYF.

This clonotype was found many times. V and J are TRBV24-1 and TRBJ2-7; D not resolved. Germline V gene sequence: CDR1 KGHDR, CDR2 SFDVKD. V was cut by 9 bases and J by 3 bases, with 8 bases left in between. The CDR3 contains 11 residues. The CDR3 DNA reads TGTGCCACCGGTACCAACTACGAGCAGTACTTC. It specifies CATGTNYEQYF.

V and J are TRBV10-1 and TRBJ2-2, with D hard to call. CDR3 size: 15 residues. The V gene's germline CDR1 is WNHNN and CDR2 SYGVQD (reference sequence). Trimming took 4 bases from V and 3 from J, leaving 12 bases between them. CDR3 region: CASSGGEWDTGELFF. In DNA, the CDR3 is TGCGCCAGCAGTGGCGGCGAGTGGGACACCGGGGAGCTGTTTTTT.

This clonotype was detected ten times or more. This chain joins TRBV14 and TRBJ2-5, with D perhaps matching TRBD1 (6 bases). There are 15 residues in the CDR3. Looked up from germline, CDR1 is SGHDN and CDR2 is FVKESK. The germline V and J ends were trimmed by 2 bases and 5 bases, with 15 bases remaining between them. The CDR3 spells CASSQRAGAGETQYF. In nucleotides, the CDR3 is TGTGCCAGCAGCCAAAGGGCAGGGGCCGGGGAGACCCAGTACTTC.